Following are 5 T cell receptor beta chains from one sample sequenced in a study of blood T cell repertoires in COVID-19. Assay used: immunoSEQ multiplex PCR; TCRdb lists only in-frame clones, some missing. The table has about 160,000 clones, approximately 85% seen once. The sequencing input was peripheral blood. These receptors were taken from a woman aged 60 to 75 with COVID-19, enrolled during active disease.

This clone showed up just a few times. The genes are TRBV11-2 and TRBJ1-6, with a weak D call TRBD1 (5 bases). Between the trimmed V and J ends, which lost 5 bases and 0 bases, there was a span of 20 bases. Looked up from germline, CDR1 is SGHAT and CDR2 is FQNNGV. The CDR3 consists of 19 residues. The CDR3 sequence is CASSRSVFRGSSYNSPLHF. CDR3 DNA: TGTGCCAGCAGCCGTTCCGTGTTTAGGGGAAGCTCCTATAATTCACCCCTCCACTTT.

This clone was seen just once. The chain uses TRBV10-1 and TRBJ1-6; a weak D match, TRBD1 (5 bases). Germline V gene lookup returns CDR1 WNHNN and CDR2 SYGVQD (reference sequence). V lost 5 bases to trimming and J lost 3 bases, with 20 bases between them. This CDR3 is 18 amino acids long. CDR3 in amino acids: CASSRTGGESGYNSPLHF. The CDR3 DNA follows: TGCGCCAGCAGTCGCACGGGGGGGGAAAGTGGCTATAATTCACCCCTCCACTTT.

The table lists this clone with a count of one. V and J are TRBV7-6 and TRBJ2-1; TRBD1 matches 7 bases. Germline V CDR1 and CDR2: SGHVS, FNYEAQ. The CDR3 is made up of 15 amino acids. The trim removed 2 bases at V and 6 bases at J, leaving 7 bases unmatched. As DNA, the CDR3 is TGTGCCAGCAGCTTACAGGGGGAGATAGGCAATGAGCAGTTCTTC. This encodes CASSLQGEIGNEQFF.

The V and J genes are TRBV3-1 (or the pseudogene TRBV3-2) and TRBJ2-7; 9 positions match TRBD1. V lost 4 bases to trimming and J lost 3 bases; unmatched junction nucleotides: 1. Germline CDR1 LGHDT, CDR2 YNNKEL (reference sequence). The CDR3 spans 13 residues. The CDR3 DNA reads as TGTGCCAGCAGCCCGACAGGGGGCTACGAGCAGTACTTC. It encodes CASSPTGGYEQYF.

The gene calls are TRBV4-3 and TRBJ1-6, with a weak D call TRBD1 (5 bases). CDR1 and CDR2 (germline): LGHNA, YSLEER. This CDR3 has 17 residues. V was trimmed by 0 bases and J by 9 bases, leaving 18 bases between them. Here the CDR3 reads CASSQEGVPSPISPLHF. The CDR3 DNA sequence: TGCGCCAGCAGCCAAGAAGGGGTCCCGAGCCCCATTTCACCCCTCCACTTT.